The rows below give T cell receptor beta chains drawn from one sample of a study of blood T cell repertoires in COVID-19. Sequenced by immunoSEQ multiplex PCR; TCRdb stores in-frame clones only, minus some. The repertoire includes 250,000 to 350,000 clones, 87% of them detected once, and approximately 2.2% sits in the top ten. Sequencing was performed on peripheral blood. The receptors were gathered from a man aged 18 to 30 with active or convalescent COVID-19. The CDR3 runs from the conserved cysteine through the conserved F or W. D genes are given only for firm matches. The listing skips clone size in some rows; elsewhere it reads once, few, many or a size class.

V gene: TRBV5-5; clone size: few; CDR3 length: 15; D gene: .; J gene: TRBJ2-7; CDR3 DNA: TGTGCCAGCAGCTTGGAGTCGACAGCAGACTACGAGCAGTACTTC; CDR3 protein: CASSLESTADYEQYF
V gene: TRBV25-1; clone size: .; CDR3 length: 15; D gene: .; J gene: TRBJ2-7; CDR3 DNA: TGTGCCAGCAGTGACCCTACGGGAGTCATCAACGAGCAGTACTTC; CDR3 protein: CASSDPTGVINEQYF
V gene: TRBV4-3; clone size: .; CDR3 length: 16; D gene: .; J gene: TRBJ2-3; CDR3 DNA: TGCGCCAGCAGCCAAGAGATGCTAGCTGGTATAGGTACGCAGTATTTT; CDR3 protein: CASSQEMLAGIGTQYF
V gene: TRBV4-1; clone size: .; CDR3 length: 14; D gene: TRBD2; J gene: TRBJ2-1; CDR3 DNA: TGCGCCAGCAGTCCGGTCGGGACTAACAATGAGCAGTTCTTC; CDR3 protein: CASSPVGTNNEQFF
V gene: TRBV28; clone size: .; CDR3 length: 18; D gene: .; J gene: TRBJ1-5; CDR3 DNA: TGTGCCAGCAGTGCCTCGCTTGATGAACAGGGTAGCAATCAGCCCCAGCATTTT; CDR3 protein: CASSASLDEQGSNQPQHF
V gene: TRBV5-1; clone size: .; CDR3 length: 14; D gene: .; J gene: TRBJ1-6; CDR3 DNA: TGCGCCAGCAGCCCCAGGGACTCGAATTCACCCCTCCACTTT; CDR3 protein: CASSPRDSNSPLHF
V gene: TRBV28; clone size: .; CDR3 length: 15; D gene: TRBD1; J gene: TRBJ1-4; CDR3 DNA: TGTGCCAGCAGTTTACAGGGACAGGGGAATGAAAAACTGTTTTTT; CDR3 protein: CASSLQGQGNEKLFF
V gene: TRBV6-5; clone size: .; CDR3 length: 14; D gene: .; J gene: TRBJ1-2; CDR3 DNA: TGTGCCAGCAGTCCTGGACAGACCAACTATGGCTACACCTTC; CDR3 protein: CASSPGQTNYGYTF
V gene: TRBV18; clone size: few; CDR3 length: 14; D gene: TRBD1; J gene: TRBJ1-5; CDR3 DNA: TGTGCCAGCTCCTCCGGGACAGCGAAACTGCCCCAGCATTTT; CDR3 protein: CASSSGTAKLPQHF
V gene: TRBV2; clone size: .; CDR3 length: 12; D gene: .; J gene: TRBJ2-7; CDR3 DNA: TGTGCCGGCAAGGGCAGGGTGGGCGAGCAGTACTTC; CDR3 protein: CAGKGRVGEQYF
V gene: TRBV18; clone size: .; CDR3 length: 14; D gene: .; J gene: TRBJ2-7; CDR3 DNA: TGTGCCAGCTCCCCGGAATTTCGGAGCTACGAGCAGTACTTC; CDR3 protein: CASSPEFRSYEQYF
V gene: TRBV29-1; clone size: .; CDR3 length: 13; D gene: TRBD1; J gene: TRBJ2-1; CDR3 DNA: TGCAGCGTCAGCAGGGGGCGAATAAATGAGCAGTTCTTC; CDR3 protein: CSVSRGRINEQFF
V gene: TRBV7-2; clone size: .; CDR3 length: 13; D gene: TRBD1; J gene: TRBJ1-1; CDR3 DNA: TGTGCCAGCAGCAACAGGGGAGGCACTGAAGCTTTCTTT; CDR3 protein: CASSNRGGTEAFF
V gene: TRBV16; clone size: .; CDR3 length: 15; D gene: .; J gene: TRBJ1-5; CDR3 DNA: TGTGCCAGCAGCCTACCGGCGGGGGCTGATCAGCCCCAGCATTTT; CDR3 protein: CASSLPAGADQPQHF
V gene: TRBV5-6; clone size: .; CDR3 length: 14; D gene: .; J gene: TRBJ2-7; CDR3 DNA: TGTGCCAGCAGCGGAGTACAGGGCTCCTACGAGCAGTACTTC; CDR3 protein: CASSGVQGSYEQYF
V gene: TRBV6-5; clone size: once; CDR3 length: 14; D gene: TRBD1; J gene: TRBJ2-7; CDR3 DNA: TGTGCCAGCAGGCCTCGGGACAGCTCCTACGAGCAGTACTTC; CDR3 protein: CASRPRDSSYEQYF
V gene: TRBV18; clone size: .; CDR3 length: 14; D gene: .; J gene: TRBJ1-5; CDR3 DNA: TGTGCCAGCTCACCACTAGAGAGCAATCAGCCCCAGCATTTT; CDR3 protein: CASSPLESNQPQHF
V gene: TRBV5-4; clone size: .; CDR3 length: 15; D gene: TRBD1; J gene: TRBJ2-7; CDR3 DNA: TGTGCCAGCAGCCCTATACAGGGGGCTGACTACGAGCAGTACTTC; CDR3 protein: CASSPIQGADYEQYF
V gene: TRBV6-5; clone size: .; CDR3 length: 14; D gene: .; J gene: TRBJ2-1; CDR3 DNA: TGTGCCAGCAGTTTGGAGGCAGACCACAATGAGCAGTTCTTC; CDR3 protein: CASSLEADHNEQFF
V gene: TRBV6-5; clone size: few; CDR3 length: 12; D gene: .; J gene: TRBJ1-5; CDR3 DNA: TGTGCCACCTGGACGGGAAATCAGCCCCAGCATTTT; CDR3 protein: CATWTGNQPQHF
V gene: TRBV2; clone size: .; CDR3 length: 15; D gene: TRBD1; J gene: TRBJ2-3; CDR3 DNA: TGTGCCAGCAGTGGACAGGGGTCTAGCACAGATACGCAGTATTTT; CDR3 protein: CASSGQGSSTDTQYF
V gene: TRBV6-4; clone size: .; CDR3 length: 16; D gene: .; J gene: TRBJ1-3; CDR3 DNA: TGTGCCAGCATACTGAAGGGGACAAGCTCTGGAAACACCATATATTTT; CDR3 protein: CASILKGTSSGNTIYF
V gene: TRBV5-5; clone size: few; CDR3 length: 15; D gene: TRBD1; J gene: TRBJ1-1; CDR3 DNA: TGTGCCAGCAGCTGGTTGACAGGGACGAACACTGAAGCTTTCTTT; CDR3 protein: CASSWLTGTNTEAFF
V gene: TRBV3-1/TRBV3-2; clone size: .; CDR3 length: 13; D gene: .; J gene: TRBJ2-3; CDR3 DNA: TGTGCCAGCAGAAAAGCGGGCACAGATACGCAGTATTTT; CDR3 protein: CASRKAGTDTQYF
V gene: TRBV28; clone size: .; CDR3 length: 12; D gene: .; J gene: TRBJ1-2; CDR3 DNA: TGTGCCAGCAGTTGGGAGGCTCATGGCTACACCTTC; CDR3 protein: CASSWEAHGYTF
V gene: TRBV6-5; clone size: .; CDR3 length: 15; D gene: .; J gene: TRBJ2-7; CDR3 DNA: TGTGCCAGCAGTTTTTGGGGCGAAACCTCCTACGAGCAGTACTTC; CDR3 protein: CASSFWGETSYEQYF
V gene: TRBV12-3/TRBV12-4; clone size: few; CDR3 length: 13; D gene: .; J gene: TRBJ2-7; CDR3 DNA: TGTGCCAGCAGCTTATGGAGGGTCCACGAGCAGTACTTC; CDR3 protein: CASSLWRVHEQYF
V gene: TRBV19; clone size: .; CDR3 length: 18; D gene: .; J gene: TRBJ1-5; CDR3 DNA: TGTGCCAGTAGTCCGGGACAACTAACCGTTTATAGCAATCAGCCCCAGCATTTT; CDR3 protein: CASSPGQLTVYSNQPQHF
V gene: TRBV29-1; clone size: .; CDR3 length: 15; D gene: TRBD1; J gene: TRBJ1-5; CDR3 DNA: TGCAGCGTTGAAGGGACAGGGGATAGCAATCAGCCCCAGCATTTT; CDR3 protein: CSVEGTGDSNQPQHF
V gene: TRBV9; clone size: once; CDR3 length: 14; D gene: TRBD1; J gene: TRBJ1-1; CDR3 DNA: TGTGCCAGCAGCGTAGCTACAGGGGGCACTGAAGCTTTCTTT; CDR3 protein: CASSVATGGTEAFF
V gene: TRBV10-2; clone size: .; CDR3 length: 13; D gene: TRBD1; J gene: TRBJ2-1; CDR3 DNA: TGCGCCAGCAGCGGCAGGGGGTGGGTTGAGCAGTTCTTC; CDR3 protein: CASSGRGWVEQFF
V gene: TRBV1; clone size: .; CDR3 length: 12; D gene: .; J gene: TRBJ1-2; CDR3 DNA: TGCACCAGCAGCCGTCGGGACTATGGCTACACCTTC; CDR3 protein: CTSSRRDYGYTF
V gene: TRBV28; clone size: .; CDR3 length: 12; D gene: .; J gene: TRBJ2-7; CDR3 DNA: TGTGCCAGCACCTCCGGCGGTAAAGAGCAGTACTTC; CDR3 protein: CASTSGGKEQYF
V gene: TRBV4-3; clone size: .; CDR3 length: 15; D gene: .; J gene: TRBJ1-6; CDR3 DNA: TGCGCCAGATTTCGCTGGGGGCAGGTGGGTTCACCCCTCCACTTT; CDR3 protein: CARFRWGQVGSPLHF
V gene: TRBV20-1; clone size: few; CDR3 length: 11; D gene: .; J gene: TRBJ1-2; CDR3 DNA: TGCAGTGCTACCAACAGAGATGGCTACACCTTC; CDR3 protein: CSATNRDGYTF
V gene: TRBV7-3; clone size: .; CDR3 length: 14; D gene: .; J gene: TRBJ2-3; CDR3 DNA: TGTGCCAGCAGCCAAGATCAGGGGAGAGATACGCAGTATTTT; CDR3 protein: CASSQDQGRDTQYF
V gene: TRBV5-1; clone size: .; CDR3 length: 15; D gene: TRBD1; J gene: TRBJ1-6; CDR3 DNA: TGCGCCAGCAGCTTATCCGGGACAGGGAATTCACCCCTCCACTTT; CDR3 protein: CASSLSGTGNSPLHF
V gene: TRBV7-9; clone size: .; CDR3 length: 14; D gene: .; J gene: TRBJ1-1; CDR3 DNA: TGTGCCAGCAGCTTAGATGGGGGAGGTACTGAAGCTTTCTTT; CDR3 protein: CASSLDGGGTEAFF
V gene: TRBV2; clone size: .; CDR3 length: 15; D gene: .; J gene: TRBJ1-1; CDR3 DNA: TGTGCCAGCAGTGTCTTTGGCAGGGGTGGCACTGAAGCTTTCTTT; CDR3 protein: CASSVFGRGGTEAFF
V gene: TRBV3-1/TRBV3-2; clone size: .; CDR3 length: 14; D gene: .; J gene: TRBJ1-1; CDR3 DNA: TGTGCCAGCAGTTGGACAGAGTTGAACACTGAAGCTTTCTTT; CDR3 protein: CASSWTELNTEAFF
V gene: TRBV7-8; clone size: .; CDR3 length: 16; D gene: TRBD1; J gene: TRBJ1-3; CDR3 DNA: TGTGCCAGCAGCCCGCGGACAGGGGGCTTCGGAAACACCATATATTTT; CDR3 protein: CASSPRTGGFGNTIYF
V gene: TRBV5-6; clone size: .; CDR3 length: 14; D gene: .; J gene: TRBJ1-5; CDR3 DNA: TGTGCCAGCAGCTTGGGACAGATTAATCAGCCCCAGCATTTT; CDR3 protein: CASSLGQINQPQHF
V gene: TRBV10-2; clone size: .; CDR3 length: 15; D gene: TRBD1; J gene: TRBJ2-2; CDR3 DNA: TGCGCCAGCAGTGAAGAGGGACAGGGCGACGGGGAGCTGTTTTTT; CDR3 protein: CASSEEGQGDGELFF
V gene: TRBV29-1; clone size: .; CDR3 length: 11; D gene: TRBD1; J gene: TRBJ1-2; CDR3 DNA: TGCAGCGACCGACAGGGCGATGGCTACACCTTC; CDR3 protein: CSDRQGDGYTF
V gene: TRBV4-3; clone size: .; CDR3 length: 14; D gene: .; J gene: TRBJ2-7; CDR3 DNA: TGCGCCAGCAGCCAAGACAGAGGCTCCTACGAGCAGTACTTC; CDR3 protein: CASSQDRGSYEQYF
V gene: TRBV7-9; clone size: .; CDR3 length: 15; D gene: .; J gene: TRBJ1-6; CDR3 DNA: TGTGCCAGCAGCTTAGGCCCAGGGGTTAATTCACCCCTCCACTTT; CDR3 protein: CASSLGPGVNSPLHF
V gene: TRBV5-4; clone size: .; CDR3 length: 12; D gene: .; J gene: TRBJ1-1; CDR3 DNA: TGTGCCAGCAGCTTGGAACAGGGAGAGGCTTTCTTT; CDR3 protein: CASSLEQGEAFF
V gene: TRBV18; clone size: once; CDR3 length: 15; D gene: TRBD1; J gene: TRBJ1-2; CDR3 DNA: TGTGCCAGCTCACCGACGGGACAGTCCAACTATGGCTACACCTTC; CDR3 protein: CASSPTGQSNYGYTF
V gene: TRBV14; clone size: .; CDR3 length: 15; D gene: TRBD2; J gene: TRBJ2-2; CDR3 DNA: TGTGCCAGCAGCCAGACCGGGAGGTATACCGGGGAGCTGTTTTTT; CDR3 protein: CASSQTGRYTGELFF
V gene: TRBV21-1; clone size: .; CDR3 length: 16; D gene: .; J gene: TRBJ2-3; CDR3 DNA: TGTGCCAGCAGCAAAGAAGGGAGGGTCTTCGCAGATACGCAGTATTTT; CDR3 protein: CASSKEGRVFADTQYF
V gene: TRBV29-1; clone size: once; CDR3 length: 15; D gene: TRBD1; J gene: TRBJ2-3; CDR3 DNA: TGCAGCGCTAGACGTGGACAGGGGGGTACAGATACGCAGTATTTT; CDR3 protein: CSARRGQGGTDTQYF
V gene: TRBV29-1; clone size: .; CDR3 length: 14; D gene: .; J gene: TRBJ2-3; CDR3 DNA: TGCAGCGTTGCTCTACAGACCCTCACAGATACGCAGTATTTT; CDR3 protein: CSVALQTLTDTQYF
V gene: TRBV29-1; clone size: .; CDR3 length: 13; D gene: .; J gene: TRBJ2-1; CDR3 DNA: TGCAGCGTTGATGAACTAGCTATGAATGAGCAGTTCTTC; CDR3 protein: CSVDELAMNEQFF
V gene: TRBV29-1; clone size: .; CDR3 length: 13; D gene: .; J gene: TRBJ1-3; CDR3 DNA: TGCAGCGTCCGGGGGGGGGTTGGAAACACCATATATTTT; CDR3 protein: CSVRGGVGNTIYF
V gene: TRBV10-3; clone size: .; CDR3 length: 13; D gene: .; J gene: TRBJ1-5; CDR3 DNA: TGTGCCATTCAGGCGGGCAACGGCCAGCCCCAGCATTTT; CDR3 protein: CAIQAGNGQPQHF